These 29 T cell receptor beta chains originate from one sample sequenced in a study of CD8 T cells in ankylosing spondylitis. TCRdb re-analysed the 5' RACE reads in MiXCR, keeping a single row per CDR3 protein. Here the sample spans 220,000 or so distinct CDR3 sequences, about 16% being singletons. Study-level findings and limits: A TCR beta motif of fewer than 10 highly homologous variants seemed to mark ankylosing spondylitis blood.

Antigens for these TCRs are unknown. The material sequenced was blood, either unsorted or a sorted T cell fraction (not recorded which). These TCRs come from a male donor with ankylosing spondylitis.

The V call is TRBV7-8, the J call TRBJ1-1; a weak D match, TRBD1 (5 bases). The germline V gene has CDR1 SGHVS and CDR2 FQNEAQ. This CDR3 is 16 amino acids long. V lost 4 bases to trimming and J lost 5 bases, with 20 bases between them. CDR3 coding DNA: TGTGCCAGCAGCTCCGGCACCGGGACGGGAGGAACTGAAGCTTTCTTT. Translated, it gives CASSSGTGTGGTEAFF.

V and J are TRBV9 and TRBJ2-1; D is possibly TRBD1 (6 bases). The length of the CDR3 is 16 residues. Trimming removed 3 bases from V and 0 bases from J, with 13 bases in between. The V gene's germline CDR1 is SGDLS and CDR2 YYNGEE. The CDR3 sequence is CASSGEGVPSYNEQFF. As DNA, the CDR3 is TGTGCCAGCAGCGGCGAGGGGGTACCCTCCTACAATGAGCAGTTCTTC. Full variable domain (outside the CDR3, taken from reference TRBV9 and TRBJ2-1): DSGVTQTPKHLITATGQRVTLRCSPRSGDLSVYWYQQSLDQGLQFLIQYYNGEERAKGNILERFSAQQFPDLHSELNLSSLELGDSALYFCASSGEGVPSYNEQFFGPGTRLTVL.

This chain links TRBV10-3 with TRBJ1-1; D is unresolved. CDR1 is ENHRY, CDR2 SYGVKD, per germline. The CDR3 loop spans 13 amino acids. V was cut by 5 bases and J by 1 base, with 8 bases left in between. The CDR3 sequence: CAISLGGNTEAFF. CDR3 DNA: TGTGCCATCAGTCTCGGTGGGAACACTGAAGCTTTCTTT.

V usage is TRBV5-1 and J usage is TRBJ2-5; no clear D. CDR3 size: 15 residues. Trimming took 4 bases from V and 2 from J, leaving 15 bases between them. CDR1 is SGHRS, CDR2 YFSETQ, per germline. The CDR3 is CASSPFGVLQETQYF. As DNA, the CDR3 is TGCGCCAGCAGCCCCTTTGGGGTGCTACAAGAGACCCAGTACTTC.

The gene calls are TRBV13 and TRBJ1-1, with 8 bases matching TRBD1. The CDR3 is 16 residues long. The V gene end was trimmed by 6 bases and the J gene end by 5 bases; junction bases not matched to a gene: 14. The germline V gene encodes CDR1 PRHDT and CDR2 FYEKMQ (reference sequence). The CDR3 DNA reads TGTGCCAGCAGTTCCCGGGACAGGCCATGGGGAACTGAAGCTTTCTTT. Protein sequence: CASSSRDRPWGTEAFF. The whole variable domain, remainder taken from reference TRBV13 and TRBJ1-1, is AAGVIQSPRHLIKEKRETATLKCYPIPRHDTVYWYQQGPGQDPQFLISFYEKMQSDKGSIPDRFSAQQFSDYHSELNMSSLELGDSALYFCASSSRDRPWGTEAFFGQGTRLTVV.

This clonotype has just a few counts. This chain uses TRBV27 with TRBJ2-3, with D tentatively TRBD2 (5 bases). The CDR3 totals 14 residues. Germline loops: CDR1 MNHEY, CDR2 SMNVEV (reference sequence). The V and J ends lost 6 bases and 2 bases respectively, with 12 bases between them. CDR3 amino acids: CASSLAPDTDTQYF. CDR3 DNA: TGTGCCAGCAGCCTAGCCCCCGACACAGATACGCAGTATTTT.

This chain uses TRBV4-3 with TRBJ2-2, with D tentatively TRBD1 (5 bases). Germline CDR1 and CDR2: LGHNA and YSLEER. With 0 bases removed from V and 3 bases from J, the gap between germline ends came to 11 bases. The CDR3 runs to 16 residues. The CDR3 sequence is CASSQDSTVYTGELFF. CDR3 bases: TGCGCCAGCAGCCAAGATTCGACAGTCTACACCGGGGAGCTGTTTTTT.

In its sample, this clonotype was seen a few times. The rearrangement uses TRBV2 and TRBJ1-1; D gene unclear. CDR1 SNHLY and CDR2 FYNNEI come from the germline V gene. CDR3 length: 12 amino acids. V was clipped by 10 bases and J by 1 base, with 10 bases between them. The CDR3 sequence is CATSIPNTEAFF. The CDR3 DNA reads as TGTGCCACCTCTATTCCGAACACTGAAGCTTTCTTT.

This clonotype was detected only a few times. CDR3 nucleotides: TGTGCCAGCAGCCCCTGGGGGGAGACATCGGGGACCGGGGAGCTGTTTTTT. This sequence encodes CASSPWGETSGTGELFF. J is TRBJ2-2 and V is TRBV6-1; weak D call: TRBD2 (6 bases). Trimming stripped 6 bases from V and 5 bases from J, with 22 bases between. The CDR3 contains 17 residues. Germline CDR1 and CDR2: MNHNS and SASEGT.

There are a few counts of this clonotype. The chain carries TRBV27 and TRBJ1-2, with D unresolved. There are 13 residues in the CDR3. Trimming took 0 bases from V and 1 from J, leaving 3 bases between them. Germline CDR1 is MNHEY and CDR2 is SMNVEV (reference sequence). The CDR3: CASSLSHNYGYTF. CDR3 in DNA: TGTGCCAGCAGTTTATCGCATAACTATGGCTACACCTTC.

The chain has TRBV4-2 and TRBJ2-1; the D gene is possibly TRBD1 (5 bases). This CDR3 is 14 amino acids long. Germline-derived CDR1 and CDR2 are LGHNA and YNFKEQ. Trimming took off 1 base at V and 7 bases at J, with 11 bases between the two ends. CDR3 sequence: CASSQGLDMNEQFF. In DNA form, the CDR3 reads TGTGCCAGCAGCCAAGGACTGGACATGAATGAGCAGTTCTTC.

The chain recombines TRBV4-1 with TRBJ1-3; a weak D match, TRBD1 (6 bases). The CDR3 runs 15 residues. Per the germline V gene, CDR1 is MGHRA and CDR2 is YSYEKL. Trimming cost V 4 bases and J 0 bases, with 10 bases left between them. DNA for the CDR3: TGCGCCAGCAGCCGTGAACAGGGCTCTGGAAACACCATATATTTT. As protein: CASSREQGSGNTIYF.

This clonotype was seen a handful of times. The gene calls are TRBV27 and TRBJ2-7; D unresolved. The germline CDR1 and CDR2 sequences are MNHEY and SMNVEV (reference sequence). CDR3 length equals 15 residues. V was pared by 5 bases and J by 1 base, with 15 bases between. CDR3 DNA sequence: TGTGCCAGCAGTCCCAGTCAGGATCAATCCTACGAGCAGTACTTC. The encoded protein is CASSPSQDQSYEQYF.

CDR3 in DNA: TGTGCCAGCAGTGCTCTGTATGGCTACACCTTC. Protein sequence: CASSALYGYTF. The chain couples TRBV2 to TRBJ1-2, with D uncertain. Germline CDR1 is SNHLY and CDR2 is FYNNEI. The CDR3 sequence is 11 residues long. With 4 bases removed from V and 5 bases from J, the gap between germline ends came to 5 bases.

The genes are TRBV12-3 or TRBV12-4 and TRBJ2-1; 9 bases line up with TRBD2. The CDR3 has 16 residues. V shed 1 base and J 4 bases; nucleotides not matched to a gene: 5. This chain's CDR3 is CASSLEGSGGYNEQFF. The CDR3 DNA reads TGTGCCAGCAGTTTAGAAGGTAGCGGGGGTTACAATGAGCAGTTCTTC.

The J gene is TRBJ2-7, the V gene TRBV21-1; no DNA check was done on the table's D call, TRBD2. TRBV21-1 is assigned pseudogene status. The CDR3 runs to 14 residues. The CDR3 DNA reads as TGTGCCAGCAGCAAAGAGGGAGGTCGTTCAAGCGGGTACTTC. It translates to CASSKEGGRSSGYF.

V is TRBV5-6 and J is TRBJ2-1; 7 bases align to TRBD2. Per germline, CDR1 SGHDT and CDR2 YYEEEE. This CDR3 is 15 amino acids long. V lost 4 bases to trimming and J lost 8 bases; unmatched junction nucleotides: 12. CDR3: CASSPRVREGDEQFF. For the CDR3, the DNA is TGTGCCAGCAGCCCCCGGGTCAGGGAGGGCGATGAGCAGTTCTTC.

The V gene is TRBV27, the J gene TRBJ2-3; perhaps TRBD2 as D (6 bases). CDR3 length: 16 residues. CDR1 is MNHEY and CDR2 is SMNVEV in the germline V gene (reference sequence). Trimming left V 0 bases short and J 4 bases short, with 14 bases between. Written as DNA, the CDR3 is TGTGCCAGCAGTTTATCGTACGCACGCGGGGCAGATACGCAGTATTTT. It yields the protein CASSLSYARGADTQYF.

This clonotype was found many times. This chain connects TRBV5-1 to TRBJ1-1; the D is unclear. V was clipped by 4 bases and J by 7 bases, with 14 bases between them. There are 13 residues in the CDR3. Germline CDR1 is SGHRS and CDR2 is YFSETQ. CDR3 in amino acids: CASSLESALEAFF. The CDR3 region has the DNA TGCGCCAGCAGCCTCGAGTCGGCCCTTGAAGCTTTCTTT.

This clonotype showed up just a few times. CDR3 coding DNA: TGCGCCAGCAGCTTGGGACCTCTCGGGACAGTTGGCTCCTACGAGCAGTACTTC. Translated, it gives CASSLGPLGTVGSYEQYF. The chain is built from TRBV5-1 and TRBJ2-7; 7 bases fit TRBD1. Trimming removed 0 bases from V and 0 bases from J; junction bases left unmatched: 12. Germline lookup yields CDR1 SGHRS and CDR2 YFSETQ. The CDR3 is made up of 18 amino acids.

Comment on this clonotype: The CDR3 ends on some other residue instead of the conserved phenylalanine or tryptophan, so this is likely a read error. The chain has TRBV28 and TRBJ1-4, with D unclear. CDR3 length: 16 amino acids. Germline-derived CDR1 and CDR2 are MDHEN and SYDVKM. Trimming cost V 1 base and J 7 bases, with 16 bases left between them. CDR3 residues: CASSLFPGSAGEKLFS. CDR3 DNA sequence: TGTGCCAGCAGTTTATTCCCGGGGTCTGCTGGTGAAAAACTGTTTTCT.

The chain employs TRBV20-1 and TRBJ2-2; 7 positions match TRBD2. V was pared by 6 bases and J by 9 bases, with 4 bases of the junction left unmatched. The CDR3 runs 11 residues. In germline, CDR1 is DFQATT, CDR2 SNEGSKA (reference sequence). CDR3 region: CSAAGDRELFF. The CDR3 bases are TGCAGTGCCGCGGGGGACCGGGAGCTGTTTTTT.

This chain uses TRBV28 with TRBJ2-7, with a possible D match to TRBD1 (5 bases). The CDR3 is 15 residues long. Between the trimmed V and J ends, which lost 5 bases and 4 bases, there was a span of 18 bases. Per germline, CDR1 MDHEN and CDR2 SYDVKM. Here the CDR3 reads CASSPGQDSDYEQYF. CDR3 sequence (DNA): TGTGCCAGCAGTCCTGGTCAAGACAGTGATTACGAGCAGTACTTC.

The genes are TRBV3-1 and TRBJ2-1; a possible D gene is TRBD2 (7 bases). The CDR3 covers 15 residues. CDR1 and CDR2 (germline): LGHDT, YNNKEL (reference sequence). V lost 5 bases and J lost 2, with 13 bases in between. The CDR3 here is CASSEQGGAYNEQFF. The DNA for the CDR3 is TGTGCCAGCAGCGAACAGGGAGGGGCCTACAATGAGCAGTTCTTC.

This clonotype was counted between two and nine times. This rearrangement joins TRBV7-8 to TRBJ1-1, with 7 bases that match TRBD1. The CDR3 spans 15 residues. Per germline, CDR1 SGHVS and CDR2 FQNEAQ. V dropped 7 bases and J dropped 1; count of bases not matched to a gene: 9. The CDR3 loop is CASIELGTANTEAFF. As DNA, the CDR3 is TGTGCCAGCATAGAATTGGGGACAGCGAACACTGAAGCTTTCTTT.

This clonotype was detected ten times or more. The chain combines TRBV28 with TRBJ2-3, with a tentative D call TRBD1 (5 bases). The CDR3 is 17 residues long. V was cut by 5 bases and J by 2 bases, with 20 bases left in between. CDR1 is MDHEN and CDR2 is SYDVKM in the germline V gene. The CDR3 sequence: CASSPSGSTGPTDTQYF. CDR3 coding DNA: TGTGCCAGCAGTCCGTCAGGGTCTACAGGCCCCACAGATACGCAGTATTTT.

In this sample, this clonotype turned up a few times. The chain has TRBV5-1 and TRBJ1-1; 7 bases are a match to TRBD1. Germline V gene data show CDR1 as SGHRS and CDR2 as YFSETQ. Trimming at V came to 2 bases and at J to 8 bases, leaving 6 bases not matched to a gene. This CDR3 has 13 amino acids. This chain's CDR3 is CASSFTQGREAFF. DNA for the CDR3: TGCGCCAGCAGCTTCACACAGGGGAGGGAAGCTTTCTTT.

This clonotype came up a few times. The V gene is TRBV7-8, the J gene TRBJ2-1; 13 bases are a match to TRBD2. This CDR3 is built from 17 residues. Germline CDR1 and CDR2: SGHVS and FQNEAQ. Unmatched junction bases numbered 7, after V lost 1 base and J lost 7 bases. CDR3 amino acids: CASSLVPGLAGVNEQFF. The CDR3 DNA reads as TGTGCCAGCAGCTTAGTCCCCGGACTAGCGGGGGTGAATGAGCAGTTCTTC.

Ten or more counts support this clonotype. The chain carries TRBV12-3 or TRBV12-4 and TRBJ1-2; tentatively, D is TRBD1 (5 bases). CDR3 length: 13 residues. The ends were cut back, 7 bases at V and 7 bases at J, with 16 bases in the middle. The CDR3 loop is CASTTGLGSGYTF. CDR3 DNA sequence: TGTGCCAGCACTACGGGACTTGGTAGTGGCTACACCTTC.